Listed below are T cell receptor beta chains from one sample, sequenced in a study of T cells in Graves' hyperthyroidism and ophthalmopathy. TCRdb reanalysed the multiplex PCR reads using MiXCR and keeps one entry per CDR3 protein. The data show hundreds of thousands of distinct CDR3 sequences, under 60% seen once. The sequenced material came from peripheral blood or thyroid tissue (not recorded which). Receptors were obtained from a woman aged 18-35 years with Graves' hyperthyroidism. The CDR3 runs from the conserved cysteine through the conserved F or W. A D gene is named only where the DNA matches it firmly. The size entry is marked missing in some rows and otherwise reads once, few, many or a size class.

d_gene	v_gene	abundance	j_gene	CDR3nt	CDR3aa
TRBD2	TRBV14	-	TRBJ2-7	TGTGCCAGCAGCCGACGCCCTGGCGGGGTAGCGGGGATCCGGGAGCAGTACTTC	CASSRRPGGVAGIREQYF
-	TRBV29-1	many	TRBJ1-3	TGCAGCGTTGATCTTTTTGGGGAAGCTGGAAACACCATATATTTT	CSVDLFGEAGNTIYF
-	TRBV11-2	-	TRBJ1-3	TGCGCCAGCAGCCAAGGGCAGGGCGCCTCTGGAAACACCATATATTTT	CASSQGQGASGNTIYF
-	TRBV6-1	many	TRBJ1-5	TGTGCCAGCAGAGCTCAGACAGCCCAGCCCCAGCATTTT	CASRAQTAQPQHF
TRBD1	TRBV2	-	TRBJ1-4	TGTGCCAGCACGGGACAGTCAGCAACTAATGAAAAACTGTTTTTT	CASTGQSATNEKLFF
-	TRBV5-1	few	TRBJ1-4	TGCGCCAGCAGCTCGGACAGTTATAATGAAAAACTGTTTTTT	CASSSDSYNEKLFF
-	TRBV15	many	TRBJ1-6	TGTGCCACCAGCTCCCCCATCGACTCCTATAATTCACCCCTCCACTTT	CATSSPIDSYNSPLHF
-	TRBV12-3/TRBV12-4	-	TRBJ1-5	TGTGCCAGCAGACAGCCAGGGGAGCCCCAGCATTTT	CASRQPGEPQHF
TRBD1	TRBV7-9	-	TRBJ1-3	TGTGCCAGCAGACCGGACAGGGAGGAACTGGGAAACACCATATATTTT	CASRPDREELGNTIYF
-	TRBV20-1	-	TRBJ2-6	TGCAGTGCGCTGGACAGTCGAAGTGGGGCCAACGTCCTGACTTTC	CSALDSRSGANVLTF
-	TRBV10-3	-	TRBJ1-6	TGTGCCATCATCCGGGGCAATTCACCCCTCCACTTT	CAIIRGNSPLHF
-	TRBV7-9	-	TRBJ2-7	TGTGCCAGCAGCCAAGGGGACGAGGATCCTAGGCAGTACTTC	CASSQGDEDPRQYF
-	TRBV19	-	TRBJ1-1	TGTGCCAGTAGTATATACACGGCTAACACTGAAGCTTTCTTT	CASSIYTANTEAFF
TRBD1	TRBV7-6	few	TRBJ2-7	TGCGCCAGCAGCCACGGGGACAGGGAAGTGCAGTACTTC	CASSHGDREVQYF
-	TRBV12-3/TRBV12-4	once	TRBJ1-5	TGTGCCAGCAGTTTTGTTGGCGGGCGCAATCAGCCCCAGCATTTT	CASSFVGGRNQPQHF
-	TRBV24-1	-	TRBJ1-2	TGTGCCACCAGTGTTTCGGGACTGCGTCTTGGAGGCTACACCTTC	CATSVSGLRLGGYTF
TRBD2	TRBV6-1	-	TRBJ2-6	TGCGCCAGCAGAGTAGCGGGAGGAGGGACCAACGTCCTGACTTTC	CASRVAGGGTNVLTF
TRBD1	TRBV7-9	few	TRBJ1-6	TGTGCCAGCAGCCACCCTGCAGGGGGCGCGTTCTATTCACCCCTCCACTTT	CASSHPAGGAFYSPLHF
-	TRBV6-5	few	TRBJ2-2	TGTGCCAGCGAGGCCACCGGGGAGCTGTTTTTT	CASEATGELFF
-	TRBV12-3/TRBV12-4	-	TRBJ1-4	TGTGCCAGCAGAGCTGGAAGTGAAAAACTGTTTTTT	CASRAGSEKLFF
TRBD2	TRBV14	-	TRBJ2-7	TGTGCCAGCAGCCAAGATGCTAGCGGGCTCTACGAGCAATACTTC	CASSQDASGLYEQYF
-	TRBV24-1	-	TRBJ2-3	TGTGCCACCAGTTCTAGGGGGAGGGCAGATACGCAGTATTTT	CATSSRGRADTQYF
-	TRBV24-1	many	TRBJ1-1	TGTGCCACCAGTGATAACTACAGGCCTGAAGCTTTCTTT	CATSDNYRPEAFF
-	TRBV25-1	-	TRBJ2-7	TGTGCCACAAACTCCGGCATCTCCTACGAGCAGTACTTC	CATNSGISYEQYF
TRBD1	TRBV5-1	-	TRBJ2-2	TGCGCCAGCAGCTTGATTGGACAGGGGGTCACCGGGGAGCTGTTTTTT	CASSLIGQGVTGELFF
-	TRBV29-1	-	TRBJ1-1	TGCAGCGTTGGGGCCCCCACCGAAGCTTTCTTT	CSVGAPTEAFF
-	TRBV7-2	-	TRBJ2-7	TGTGCCAGCAGCTTAGGCAGAGAGTACTTC	CASSLGREYF
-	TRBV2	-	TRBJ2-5	TGTGCCAGCAGTGAGGGCAGGGTCGAGACCCAGTACTTC	CASSEGRVETQYF
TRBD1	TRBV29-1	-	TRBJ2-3	TGCAGCGTTGGGACAGGGCGAGATACGCAGTATTTT	CSVGTGRDTQYF
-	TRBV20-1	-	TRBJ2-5	TGCAGTGCTAGTGGTATCCGAGGCCAAGAGACCCAGTACTTC	CSASGIRGQETQYF
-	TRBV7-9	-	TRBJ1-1	TGTGCCAGCAGCGGGGCGAGCAGTATCCCAGCTGAAGCTTTCTTT	CASSGASSIPAEAFF
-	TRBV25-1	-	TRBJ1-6	TGTGCTAGAGTACCGGGTTCCTATAATTCACCCCTCCACTTT	CARVPGSYNSPLHF
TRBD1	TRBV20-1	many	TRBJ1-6	TGCAGTGCTACCCCTCGGACAGGGGATTCACCCCTCCACTTT	CSATPRTGDSPLHF
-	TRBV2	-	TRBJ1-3	TGTGCCAGCAGTTTTCCCTCTGGAAACACCATATATTTT	CASSFPSGNTIYF
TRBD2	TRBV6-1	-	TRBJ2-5	TGTGCCAGCAGTTCGAGGACTAGCGGGAGACGGTACCAAGAGACCCAGTACTTC	CASSSRTSGRRYQETQYF
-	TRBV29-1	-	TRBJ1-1	TGCAGTTACTCGGGGGGCGCGAACACTGAAGCTTTCTTT	CSYSGGANTEAFF
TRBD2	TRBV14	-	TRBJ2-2	TGTGCCAGCAGCCCATTAGCGGGAGGGCCGGGAAACACCGGGGAGCTGTTTTTT	CASSPLAGGPGNTGELFF
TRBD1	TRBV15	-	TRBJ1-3	TGTGCCACCAGCGGGGGACAGCTGTACTCTGGAAACACCATATATTTT	CATSGGQLYSGNTIYF
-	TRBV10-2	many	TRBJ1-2	TGCGCCAGCAGCCAGACAGATAATGGCTACACCTTC	CASSQTDNGYTF
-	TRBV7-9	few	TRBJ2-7	TGTGCCAGCAGCCGACCGGGTACGGACGAGCAGTACTTC	CASSRPGTDEQYF
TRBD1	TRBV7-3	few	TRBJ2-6	TGTGCCAGCAGCCTTGAGACAGGGGGGATTCCCTCTGGGGCCAACGTCCTGACTTTC	CASSLETGGIPSGANVLTF
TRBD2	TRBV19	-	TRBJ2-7	TGTGCCAGTGGAGGGGTAGCGGGAGGGGCCTACGAGCAGTACTTC	CASGGVAGGAYEQYF
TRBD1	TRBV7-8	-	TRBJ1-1	TGTGCCAGCAGCTTAACAGGGGCAAGGAACACTGAAGCTTTCTTT	CASSLTGARNTEAFF
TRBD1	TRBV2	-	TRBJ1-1	TGTGCCAGCTCGCAACAGGGGGAAACTGAAGCTTTCTTT	CASSQQGETEAFF
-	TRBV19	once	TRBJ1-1	TGTGCCTCTGGGTGGAACACTGAAGCTTTCTTT	CASGWNTEAFF
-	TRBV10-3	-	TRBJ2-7	TGTGCCAGCAGTTACTCTGACAACTCCTACGAGCAGTACTTC	CASSYSDNSYEQYF
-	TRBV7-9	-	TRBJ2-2	TGTGCCAGCAGCTTACCGGGAGTACAGAGCGGGGAGCTGTTTTTT	CASSLPGVQSGELFF
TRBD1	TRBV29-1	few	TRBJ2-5	TGCAGCGTGGGACAGGGGCTTCATGAGACCCAGTACTTC	CSVGQGLHETQYF
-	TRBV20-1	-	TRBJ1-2	TGCAGTGCTAGTGTGAAAGAGTCCCCTAGTGCTAACTATGGCTACACCTTC	CSASVKESPSANYGYTF
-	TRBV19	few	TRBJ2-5	TGTGCCAGTACCCCGGACGCCCAGGGAGAGACCCAGTACTTC	CASTPDAQGETQYF
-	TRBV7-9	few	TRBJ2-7	TGTGCCAGCAGCTTAGACGGCGTGGACGAGCAGTACTTC	CASSLDGVDEQYF
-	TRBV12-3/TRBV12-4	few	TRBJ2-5	TGTGCCAGCAGTTTTGAGGGGGTCTGGACGGAGACCCAGTACTTC	CASSFEGVWTETQYF
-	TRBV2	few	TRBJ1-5	TGTGCCAGCAGAGGGTCCTATTATAGCAATCAGCCCCAGCATTTT	CASRGSYYSNQPQHF
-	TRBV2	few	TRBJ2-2	TGTGCCAGCAGTTTAGGACAGCCCGACACCGGGGAGCTGTTTTTT	CASSLGQPDTGELFF
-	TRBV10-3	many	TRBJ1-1	TGTGCCATCAGTGAGTCGAAGGCCAGATGGAACACTGAAGCTTTCTTT	CAISESKARWNTEAFF
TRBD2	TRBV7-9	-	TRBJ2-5	TGTGCCAACAGCCGAGGGACTAGCGGGAGGCGCGAAGAGACCCAGTACTTC	CANSRGTSGRREETQYF
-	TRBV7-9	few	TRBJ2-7	TGTGCCAGCAGCTTAGAGGACCAAACCTACGAGCAGTACTTC	CASSLEDQTYEQYF
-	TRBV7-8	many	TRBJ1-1	TGTGCCAGCAGTCAAAACAGGGCCTCGGACACTGAAGCTTTCTTT	CASSQNRASDTEAFF